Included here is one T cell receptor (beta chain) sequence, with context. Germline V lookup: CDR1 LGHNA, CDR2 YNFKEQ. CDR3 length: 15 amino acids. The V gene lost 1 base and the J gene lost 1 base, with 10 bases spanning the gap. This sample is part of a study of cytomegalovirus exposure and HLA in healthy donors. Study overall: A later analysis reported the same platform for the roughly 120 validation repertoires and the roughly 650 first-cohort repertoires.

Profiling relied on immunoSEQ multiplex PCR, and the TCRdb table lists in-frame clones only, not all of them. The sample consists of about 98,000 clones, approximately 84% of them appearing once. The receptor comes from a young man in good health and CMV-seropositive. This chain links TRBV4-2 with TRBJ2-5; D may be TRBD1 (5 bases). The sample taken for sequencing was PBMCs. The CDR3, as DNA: TGTGCCAGCAGCCAAGTTGGGCAGGGCCAAGAGACCCAGTACTTC. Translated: CASSQVGQGQETQYF.